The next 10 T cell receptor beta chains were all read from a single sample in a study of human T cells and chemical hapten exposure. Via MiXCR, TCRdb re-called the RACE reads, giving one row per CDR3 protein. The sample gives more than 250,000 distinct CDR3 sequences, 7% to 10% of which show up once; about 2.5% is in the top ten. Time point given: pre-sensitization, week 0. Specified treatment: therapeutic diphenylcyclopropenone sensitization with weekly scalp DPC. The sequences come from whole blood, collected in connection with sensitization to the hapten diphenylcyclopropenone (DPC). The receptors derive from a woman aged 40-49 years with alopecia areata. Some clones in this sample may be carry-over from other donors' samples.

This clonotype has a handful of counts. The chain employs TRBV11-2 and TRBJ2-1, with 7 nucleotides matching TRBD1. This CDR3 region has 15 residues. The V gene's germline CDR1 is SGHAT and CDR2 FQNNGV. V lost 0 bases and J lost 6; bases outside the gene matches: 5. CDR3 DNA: TGTGCCAGCAGCTTAGAAGGGGGCGTCAGCAATGAGCAGTTCTTC. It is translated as CASSLEGGVSNEQFF.

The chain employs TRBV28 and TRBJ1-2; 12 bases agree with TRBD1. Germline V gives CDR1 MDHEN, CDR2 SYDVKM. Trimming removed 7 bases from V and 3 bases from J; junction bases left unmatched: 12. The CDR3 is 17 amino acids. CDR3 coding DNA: TGTGCCAGCACCCGCGAGGGGACAGGGGGCTTTTACTATGGCTACACCTTC. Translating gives CASTREGTGGFYYGYTF.

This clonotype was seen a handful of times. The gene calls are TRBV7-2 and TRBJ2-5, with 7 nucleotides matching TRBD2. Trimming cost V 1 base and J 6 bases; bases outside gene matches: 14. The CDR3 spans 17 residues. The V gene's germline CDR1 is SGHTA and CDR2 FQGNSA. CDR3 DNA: TGTGCCAGCAGCTTAGTTCAGTCTTACGGGAGGCAGAAGACCCAGTACTTC. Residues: CASSLVQSYGRQKTQYF.

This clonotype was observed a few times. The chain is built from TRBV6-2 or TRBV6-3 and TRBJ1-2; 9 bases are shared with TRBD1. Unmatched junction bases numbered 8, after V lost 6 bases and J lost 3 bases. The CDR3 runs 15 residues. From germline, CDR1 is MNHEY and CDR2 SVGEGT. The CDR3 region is CASSPHRQGDYGYTF. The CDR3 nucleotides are TGTGCCAGCAGCCCCCATCGACAGGGGGACTATGGCTACACCTTC.

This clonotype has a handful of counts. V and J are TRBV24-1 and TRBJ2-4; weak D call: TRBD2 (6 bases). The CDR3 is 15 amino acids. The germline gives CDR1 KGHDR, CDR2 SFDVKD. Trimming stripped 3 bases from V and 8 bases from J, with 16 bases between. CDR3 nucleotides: TGTGCCACCAGTGATATGACTAGTGGGGGATACATTCAGTACTTC. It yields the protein CATSDMTSGGYIQYF.

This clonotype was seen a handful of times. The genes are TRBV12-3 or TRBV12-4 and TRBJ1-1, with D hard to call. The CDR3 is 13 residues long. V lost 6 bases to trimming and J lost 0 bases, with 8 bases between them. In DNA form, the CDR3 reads TGTGCCAGCAGCAACAGTCTGAACACTGAAGCTTTCTTT. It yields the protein CASSNSLNTEAFF.

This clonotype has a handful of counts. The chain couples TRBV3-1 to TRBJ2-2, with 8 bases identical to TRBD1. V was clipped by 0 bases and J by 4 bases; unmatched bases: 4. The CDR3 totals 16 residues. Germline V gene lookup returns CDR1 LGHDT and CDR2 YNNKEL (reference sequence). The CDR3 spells CASSQETGDLTGELFF. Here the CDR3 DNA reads TGTGCCAGCAGCCAAGAGACAGGGGATCTCACCGGGGAGCTGTTTTTT.

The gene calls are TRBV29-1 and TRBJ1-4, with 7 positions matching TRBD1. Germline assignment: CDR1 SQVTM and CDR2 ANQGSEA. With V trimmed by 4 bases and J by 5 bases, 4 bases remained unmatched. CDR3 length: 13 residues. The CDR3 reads CSVAQGLNEKLFF. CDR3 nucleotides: TGCAGCGTTGCACAGGGGCTGAATGAAAAACTGTTTTTT.

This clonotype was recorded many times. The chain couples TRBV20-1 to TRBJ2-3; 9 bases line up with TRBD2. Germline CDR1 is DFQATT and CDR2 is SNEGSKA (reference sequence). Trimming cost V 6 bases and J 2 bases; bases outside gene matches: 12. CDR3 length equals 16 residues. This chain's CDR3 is CSAHLLAGPATDTQYF. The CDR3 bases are TGCAGTGCCCATCTTCTAGCGGGACCGGCCACAGATACGCAGTATTTT.

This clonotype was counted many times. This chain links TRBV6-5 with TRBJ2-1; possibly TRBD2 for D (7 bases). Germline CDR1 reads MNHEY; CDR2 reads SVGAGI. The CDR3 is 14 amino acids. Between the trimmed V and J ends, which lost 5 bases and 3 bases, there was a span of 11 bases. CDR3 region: CASSRGGDYNEQFF. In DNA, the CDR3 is TGTGCCAGCAGTAGGGGGGGAGACTACAATGAGCAGTTCTTC.